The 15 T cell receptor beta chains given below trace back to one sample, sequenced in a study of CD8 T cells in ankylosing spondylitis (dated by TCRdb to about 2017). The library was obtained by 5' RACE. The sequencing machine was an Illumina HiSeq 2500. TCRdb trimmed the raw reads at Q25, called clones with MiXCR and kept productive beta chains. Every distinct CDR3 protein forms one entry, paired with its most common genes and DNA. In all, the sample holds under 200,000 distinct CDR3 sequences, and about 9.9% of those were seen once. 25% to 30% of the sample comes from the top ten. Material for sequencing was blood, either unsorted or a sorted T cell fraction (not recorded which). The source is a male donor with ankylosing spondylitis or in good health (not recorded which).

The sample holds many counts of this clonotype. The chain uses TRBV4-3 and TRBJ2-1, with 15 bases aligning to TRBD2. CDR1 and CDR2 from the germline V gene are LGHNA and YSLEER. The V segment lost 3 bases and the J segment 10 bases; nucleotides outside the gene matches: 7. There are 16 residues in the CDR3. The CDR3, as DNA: TGCGCCAGCAGCCACGGACTAGCGGGGGGGCTTGGCGAGCAGTTCTTC. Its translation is CASSHGLAGGLGEQFF.

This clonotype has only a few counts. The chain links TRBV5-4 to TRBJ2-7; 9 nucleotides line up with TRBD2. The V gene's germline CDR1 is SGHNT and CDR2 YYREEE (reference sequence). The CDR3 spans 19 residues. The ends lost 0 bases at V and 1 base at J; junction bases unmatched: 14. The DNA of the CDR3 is TGTGCCAGCAGCTTGGCCCTAGCGGGGCCTGGGGGGGGATCCTACGAGCAGTACTTC. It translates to CASSLALAGPGGGSYEQYF.

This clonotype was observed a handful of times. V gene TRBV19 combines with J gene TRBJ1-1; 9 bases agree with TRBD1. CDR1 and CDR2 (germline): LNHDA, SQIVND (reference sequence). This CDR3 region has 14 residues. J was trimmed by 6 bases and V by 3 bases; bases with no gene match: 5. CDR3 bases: TGTGCCAGTAGTATCTCGCGACAGGGGGCTGAAGCTTTCTTT. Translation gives CASSISRQGAEAFF.

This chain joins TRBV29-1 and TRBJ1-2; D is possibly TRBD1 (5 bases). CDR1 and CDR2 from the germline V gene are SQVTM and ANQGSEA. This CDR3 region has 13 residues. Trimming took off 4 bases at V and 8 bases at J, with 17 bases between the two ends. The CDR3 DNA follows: TGCAGCGTTGCACGTTCAGGGTTGGAGGGCTACACCTTC. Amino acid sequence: CSVARSGLEGYTF.

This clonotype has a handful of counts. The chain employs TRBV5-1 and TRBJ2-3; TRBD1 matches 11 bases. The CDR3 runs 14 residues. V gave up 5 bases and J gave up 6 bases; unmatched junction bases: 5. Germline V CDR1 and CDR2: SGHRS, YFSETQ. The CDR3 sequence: CASRRTGGEDTQYF. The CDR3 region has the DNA TGCGCCAGCAGGAGGACAGGGGGCGAGGATACGCAGTATTTT. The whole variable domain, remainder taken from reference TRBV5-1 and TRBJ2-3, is KAGVTQTPRYLIKTRGQQVTLSCSPISGHRSVSWYQQTPGQGLQFLFEYFSETQRNKGNFPGRFSGRQFSNSRSEMNVSTLELGDSALYLCASRRTGGEDTQYFGPGTRLTVL.

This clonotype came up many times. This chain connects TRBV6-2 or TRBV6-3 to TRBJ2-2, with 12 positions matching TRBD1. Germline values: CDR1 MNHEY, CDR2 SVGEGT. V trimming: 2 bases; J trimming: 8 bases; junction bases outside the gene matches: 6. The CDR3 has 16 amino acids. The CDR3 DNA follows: TGTGCCAGCAGTTACCCCCGGGACAGGGGGCTAGGGGAGCTGTTTTTT. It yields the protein CASSYPRDRGLGELFF.

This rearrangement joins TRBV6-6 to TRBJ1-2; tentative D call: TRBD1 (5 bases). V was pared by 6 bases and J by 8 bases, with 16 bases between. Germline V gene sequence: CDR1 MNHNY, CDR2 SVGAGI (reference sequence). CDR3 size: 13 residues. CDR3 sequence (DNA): TGTGCCAGCAGCCATACAGGTTTCGACGGCTACACCTTC. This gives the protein CASSHTGFDGYTF.

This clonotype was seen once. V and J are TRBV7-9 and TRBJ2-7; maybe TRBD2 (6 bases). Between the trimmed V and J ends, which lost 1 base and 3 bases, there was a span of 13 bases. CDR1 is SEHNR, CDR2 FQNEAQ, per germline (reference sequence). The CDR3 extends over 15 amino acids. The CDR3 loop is CASSLGGTDYYEQYF. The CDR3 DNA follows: TGTGCCAGCAGCTTAGGGGGGACTGACTACTACGAGCAGTACTTC.

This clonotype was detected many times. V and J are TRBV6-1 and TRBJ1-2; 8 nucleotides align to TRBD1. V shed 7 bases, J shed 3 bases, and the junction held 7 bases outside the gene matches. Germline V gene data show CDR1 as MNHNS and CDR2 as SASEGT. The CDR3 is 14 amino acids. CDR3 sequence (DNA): TGTGCCAGCACCCCAAGGACAGGGCACTATGGCTACACCTTC. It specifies CASTPRTGHYGYTF.

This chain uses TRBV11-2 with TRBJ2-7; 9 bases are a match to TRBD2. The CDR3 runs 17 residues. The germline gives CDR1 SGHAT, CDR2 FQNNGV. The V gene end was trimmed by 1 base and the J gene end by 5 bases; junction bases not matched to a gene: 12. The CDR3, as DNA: TGTGCCAGCAGCTTAGTGGCTAGCGGGACTTGGATCCACGAGCAGTACTTC. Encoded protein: CASSLVASGTWIHEQYF. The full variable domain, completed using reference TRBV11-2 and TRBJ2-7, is EAGVAQSPRYKIIEKRQSVAFWCNPISGHATLYWYQQILGQGPKLLIQFQNNGVVDDSQLPKDRFSAERLKGVDSTLKIQPAKLEDSAVYLCASSLVASGTWIHEQYFGPGTRLTVT.

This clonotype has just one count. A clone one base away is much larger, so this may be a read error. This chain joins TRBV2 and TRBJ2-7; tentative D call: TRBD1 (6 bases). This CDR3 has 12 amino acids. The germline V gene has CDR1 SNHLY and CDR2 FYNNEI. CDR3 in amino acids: CTSQFTGNEQYF. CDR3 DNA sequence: TGTACCAGCCAGTTCACAGGGAACGAGCAGTACTTC. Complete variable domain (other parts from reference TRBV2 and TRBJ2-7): EPEVTQTPSHQVTQMGQEVILRCVPISNHLYFYWYRQILGQKVEFLVSFYNNEISEKSEIFDDQFSVERPDGSNFTLKIRSTKLEDSAMYFCTSQFTGNEQYFGPGTRLTVT.

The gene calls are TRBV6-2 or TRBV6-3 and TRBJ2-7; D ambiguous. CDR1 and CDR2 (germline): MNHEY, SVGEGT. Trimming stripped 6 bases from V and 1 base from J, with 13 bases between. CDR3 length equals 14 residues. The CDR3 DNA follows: TGTGCCAGCAGCCCTCATACCGAATCCTACGAGCAGTACTTC. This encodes CASSPHTESYEQYF.

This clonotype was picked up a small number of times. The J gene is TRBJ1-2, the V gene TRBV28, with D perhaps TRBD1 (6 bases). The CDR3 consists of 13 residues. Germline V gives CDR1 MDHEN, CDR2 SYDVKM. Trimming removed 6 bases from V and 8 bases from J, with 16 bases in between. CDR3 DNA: TGTGCCAGCAGGATTATCGGGACAAGGGGCTACACCTTC. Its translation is CASRIIGTRGYTF.

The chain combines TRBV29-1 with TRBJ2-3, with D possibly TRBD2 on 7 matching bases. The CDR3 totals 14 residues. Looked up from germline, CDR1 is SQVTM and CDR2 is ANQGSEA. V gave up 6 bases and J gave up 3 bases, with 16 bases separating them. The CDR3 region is CSVWGGQVTDTQYF. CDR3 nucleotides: TGCAGCGTGTGGGGGGGGCAGGTGACAGATACGCAGTATTTT.

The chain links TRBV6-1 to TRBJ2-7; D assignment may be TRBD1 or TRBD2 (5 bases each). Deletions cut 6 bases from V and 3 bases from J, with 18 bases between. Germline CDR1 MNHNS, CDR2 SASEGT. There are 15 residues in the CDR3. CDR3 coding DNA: TGTGCCAGCAGCCATAGGGGATTGAGCGGCTACGAGCAGTACTTC. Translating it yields CASSHRGLSGYEQYF.